The T cell receptor (beta chain) described here comes from a study of blood T cells in healthy people across ages. The CDR3 sequence is 15 residues long. V gave up 4 bases and J gave up 4 bases, with 16 bases separating them. The germline V gene has CDR1 LGHNA and CDR2 YSLEER. Combining a sample-barcoded 5' primer with a J-beta primer mix, a second PCR ran for about 7 to 11 cycles. TCRdb reanalysed the 5' RACE reads using MiXCR and keeps one entry per CDR3 protein. Among approximately 800,000 distinct CDR3 sequences listed, 30% to 45% were seen once. Sequenced input: blood. The chain employs TRBV4-3 and TRBJ1-2; D possibly corresponds to TRBD1 (5 bases). The sequence came from a young man in good health. CDR3 in DNA: TGCGCCAGCAGCCTCAGAGGGGCGGCTGGCTATGGCTACACCTTC. Translation gives CASSLRGAAGYGYTF.